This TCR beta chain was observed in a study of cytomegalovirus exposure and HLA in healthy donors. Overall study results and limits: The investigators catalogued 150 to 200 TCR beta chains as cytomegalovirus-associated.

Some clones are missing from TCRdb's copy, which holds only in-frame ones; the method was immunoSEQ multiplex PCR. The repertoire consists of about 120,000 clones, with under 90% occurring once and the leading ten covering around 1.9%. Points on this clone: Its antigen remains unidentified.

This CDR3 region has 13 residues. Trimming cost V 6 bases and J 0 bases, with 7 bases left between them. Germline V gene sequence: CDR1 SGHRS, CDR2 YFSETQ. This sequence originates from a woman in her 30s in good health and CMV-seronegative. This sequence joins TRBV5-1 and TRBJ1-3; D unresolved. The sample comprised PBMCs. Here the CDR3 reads CASTVYSGNTIYF. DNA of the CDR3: TGCGCCAGCACAGTTTACTCTGGAAACACCATATATTTT.